These 26 T cell receptor beta chains share one sample of origin, sequenced in a study of T-cell reconstitution after alpha-beta-depleted transplantation in children. Using unique molecular identifiers, the investigators prepared the TCRbeta library. One entry per CDR3 protein results from TCRdb running MiXCR on the PCR reads. The data contain some 80,000 distinct CDR3 sequences, roughly 18% of them singletons. The material sequenced was PBMCs, mostly from graft donor cells, taken 360 days after TCRalphabeta/CD19-depleted stem cell transplant. Source of these receptors: a male patient aged 2-15 years who had a stem cell transplant for acute lymphoblastic leukemia, so the T cells may come from the graft donor.

This clonotype was seen a few times. V usage is TRBV27 and J usage is TRBJ1-5; the D gene is possibly TRBD1 (6 bases). V gave up 6 bases and J gave up 5 bases, with 20 bases separating them. Germline V lookup: CDR1 MNHEY, CDR2 SMNVEV (reference sequence). CDR3 length: 16 residues. CDR3 sequence: CASSRDRRGFDQPQHF. CDR3 DNA: TGTGCCAGCAGCCGCGACAGGAGGGGATTCGATCAGCCCCAGCATTTT.

This chain joins TRBV4-2 and TRBJ1-6, with D unclear. The length of the CDR3 is 18 residues. Trimming pared 0 bases from V and 10 bases from J, leaving 22 bases between. Germline CDR1 and CDR2: LGHNA and YNFKEQ. The chain's CDR3 is CASSQEPLGHRWKSPLHF. Written as DNA, the CDR3 is TGTGCCAGCAGCCAAGAACCACTGGGCCACCGGTGGAAATCACCCCTCCACTTT.

This chain's CDR3 is CATRAGGTDTQYF. Here the CDR3 DNA reads TGTGCCACCAGGGCAGGGGGCACAGATACGCAGTATTTT. The rearrangement uses TRBV15 and TRBJ2-3; weak D call: TRBD1 (6 bases). V lost 6 bases and J lost 1, with 8 bases in between. This CDR3 region has 13 residues. CDR1 and CDR2 from the germline V gene are LNHNV and YYDKDF (reference sequence).

The chain recombines TRBV12-3 or TRBV12-4 with TRBJ2-5, with 9 positions matching TRBD1. This CDR3 is built from 14 residues. The junction had 5 bases not matched to a gene; V was cut back by 5 bases and J by 4 bases. The CDR3 coding sequence is TGTGCCAGCAGTCCTTACAGGGGGCGAGAGACCCAGTACTTC. It codes for CASSPYRGRETQYF.

This clonotype occurred many times. V usage is TRBV20-1 and J usage is TRBJ2-1; TRBD2 is a possible D gene (5 bases). CDR3 length: 14 residues. CDR1 and CDR2 from the germline V gene are DFQATT and SNEGSKA (reference sequence). Trimming took off 6 bases at V and 8 bases at J, with 20 bases between the two ends. For the CDR3, the DNA is TGCAGTGCCCGAGGACTCACTCGGCTAGATGAGCAGTTCTTC. This codes for CSARGLTRLDEQFF.

This clonotype has a count of ten or more. The chain has TRBV10-3 and TRBJ2-5; D call uncertain. CDR3 size: 12 residues. Trimming pared 4 bases from V and 5 bases from J, leaving 8 bases between. Germline lookup yields CDR1 ENHRY and CDR2 SYGVKD. DNA for the CDR3: TGTGCCATCAGTGTAGTAAGCGAGACCCAGTACTTC. This translates into CAISVVSETQYF.

The chain joins TRBV30 to TRBJ1-2; the D is unclear. This CDR3 is built from 11 residues. Per the germline V gene, CDR1 is GTSNPN and CDR2 is SVGIG (reference sequence). Trimming shortened V by 3 bases and J by 2 bases, and 4 bases separated the two germline ends. The CDR3 loop reads CAWRTNYGYTF. The CDR3 bases are TGTGCCTGGAGGACGAACTATGGCTACACCTTC.

This clonotype was observed a handful of times. V usage is TRBV4-1 and J usage is TRBJ2-1, with 7 bases identical to TRBD2. Germline V lookup: CDR1 MGHRA, CDR2 YSYEKL. The CDR3 has 18 amino acids. Germline trimming cut 0 bases from V and 6 bases from J; bases unmatched to any gene: 14. CDR3 sequence reads: CASSQEGSPAGFPNEQFF. The CDR3 bases are TGCGCCAGCAGCCAAGAGGGGAGTCCAGCGGGATTCCCCAATGAGCAGTTCTTC.

In its sample, this clonotype was seen a few times. The chain couples TRBV20-1 to TRBJ2-7; 8 positions agree with TRBD2. CDR1 DFQATT and CDR2 SNEGSKA come from the germline V gene (reference sequence). The V gene end was trimmed by 1 base and the J gene end by 2 bases; junction bases not matched to a gene: 1. CDR3 size: 13 residues. The CDR3 coding sequence is TGCAGTGCTAGAGGGGGACTAGCCTACGAGCAGTACTTC. It encodes CSARGGLAYEQYF.

J is TRBJ2-5 and V is TRBV11-2, with 8 bases matching TRBD1. V lost 7 bases and J lost 2; bases outside the gene matches: 12. Germline assignment: CDR1 SGHAT and CDR2 FQNNGV. This CDR3 is built from 16 residues. CDR3 loop: CASTQWGTGPQETQYF. The DNA of the CDR3 is TGTGCCAGCACCCAGTGGGGGACAGGCCCACAAGAGACCCAGTACTTC.

The chain recombines TRBV4-2 with TRBJ2-7; 7 nucleotides align to TRBD2. CDR3 size: 16 residues. Unmatched junction bases numbered 10, after V lost 0 bases and J lost 5 bases. CDR1 and CDR2 (germline): LGHNA, YNFKEQ. The CDR3 bases are TGTGCCAGCAGCCAAGAAAGAAGCGGGATTGGGAACGAGCAGTACTTC. Protein sequence: CASSQERSGIGNEQYF.

This chain links TRBV21-1 with TRBJ2-1; TRBD1, the table's D call, lacks a check against the DNA. TRBV21-1 is a recognized pseudogene. This CDR3 has 18 residues. CDR3 sequence reads: CASSNLTGSGGSYNEQFF. For the CDR3, the DNA is TGTGCCAGCAGCAATCTCACCGGGAGCGGGGGCTCCTACAATGAGCAGTTCTTC.

J is TRBJ2-1 and V is TRBV28; the D gene is possibly TRBD2 (6 bases). The V gene's germline CDR1 is MDHEN and CDR2 SYDVKM. Trimming stripped 6 bases from V and 3 bases from J, with 12 bases between. The CDR3 extends over 14 amino acids. The CDR3 bases are TGTGCCAGCAGCAAGTATAGCGGCTACAATGAGCAGTTCTTC. Its translation: CASSKYSGYNEQFF.

The chain employs TRBV2 and TRBJ2-5, with D tentatively TRBD2 (5 bases). The V gene lost 5 bases and the J gene lost 5 bases, with 18 bases spanning the gap. CDR1 and CDR2 (germline): SNHLY, FYNNEI. The CDR3 consists of 15 residues. The CDR3 nucleotides are TGTGCCAGCAGTCGTACTAGTTGGGTTGGGGAGACCCAGTACTTC. Translating gives CASSRTSWVGETQYF.

This clonotype was found a few times. The genes are TRBV27 and TRBJ2-1, with 7 bases fitting TRBD2. V shed 5 bases, J shed 9 bases, and the junction held 4 bases outside the gene matches. CDR3 length: 12 residues. Germline CDR1 and CDR2: MNHEY and SMNVEV (reference sequence). The CDR3 protein is CASSKAGFEQFF. In DNA, the CDR3 is TGTGCCAGCAGTAAAGCGGGGTTTGAGCAGTTCTTC.

This clonotype was detected a few times. This chain joins TRBV5-1 and TRBJ2-3; the match to TRBD2 covers 8 bases. V trimming: 2 bases; J trimming: 0 bases; junction bases outside the gene matches: 5. Per the germline V gene, CDR1 is SGHRS and CDR2 is YFSETQ. The CDR3 is 16 amino acids. The CDR3 bases are TGCGCCAGCAGCTTCCGGGGGGGGCTCAGCACAGATACGCAGTATTTT. It encodes CASSFRGGLSTDTQYF.

The sample holds many counts of this clonotype. The chain recombines TRBV5-1 with TRBJ2-5; 8 bases map to TRBD2. Germline lookup yields CDR1 SGHRS and CDR2 YFSETQ. This CDR3 is built from 16 residues. Unmatched junction bases numbered 5, after V lost 0 bases and J lost 1 base. The CDR3 sequence: CASSLVVTSAQETQYF. The CDR3 region has the DNA TGCGCCAGCAGCTTGGTGGTGACTAGCGCCCAAGAGACCCAGTACTTC.

The V gene is TRBV28, the J gene TRBJ2-3; 7 nucleotides agree with TRBD2. The germline CDR1 and CDR2 sequences are MDHEN and SYDVKM. This CDR3 has 14 residues. Trimming cost V 3 bases and J 6 bases; bases outside gene matches: 6. The CDR3 loop reads CASSFAAGADTQYF. The CDR3 bases are TGTGCCAGCAGTTTTGCGGCGGGAGCGGATACGCAGTATTTT. The whole variable domain, filled in from reference TRBV28 and TRBJ2-3, reads DVKVTQSSRYLVKRTGEKVFLECVQDMDHENMFWYRQDPGLGLRLIYFSYDVKMKEKGDIPEGYSVSREKKERFSLILESASTNQTSMYLCASSFAAGADTQYFGPGTRLTVL.

Concerning this clonotype: The junction does not match germline at one end; this may be a read error. The DNA for the CDR3 is TGCAGTGCCAGAGCGGGGTGGAGATCCCCAGGGGAGCTGTTTTTT. As protein: CSARAGWRSPGELFF. The V gene is TRBV20-1, the J gene TRBJ2-2, with TRBD2 matching over 7 bases. CDR1 is DFQATT, CDR2 SNEGSKA, per germline (reference sequence). The CDR3 runs 15 residues.

The chain carries TRBV20-1 and TRBJ2-7; the D gene is possibly TRBD1 (7 bases). The CDR3 totals 14 residues. With 5 bases removed from V and 3 bases from J, the gap between germline ends came to 17 bases. Per the germline V gene, CDR1 is DFQATT and CDR2 is SNEGSKA (reference sequence). The CDR3 loop is CSAWGGTANYEQYF. The CDR3 nucleotides read TGCAGTGCTTGGGGCGGGACAGCAAACTACGAGCAGTACTTC.

This clonotype was seen many times. This chain links TRBV12-3 or TRBV12-4 with TRBJ2-2, with 8 bases lining up with TRBD1. The CDR3 is made up of 13 amino acids. Trimming removed 8 bases from V and 7 bases from J; junction bases left unmatched: 6. Here the CDR3 reads CASSAGGHGELFF. The CDR3 DNA is TGTGCCAGCTCGGCAGGGGGCCACGGGGAGCTGTTTTTT.

This clonotype was counted many times. V gene TRBV7-9 combines with J gene TRBJ2-3; TRBD1 matches 7 bases. The length of the CDR3 is 17 residues. Germline V CDR1 and CDR2: SEHNR, FQNEAQ (reference sequence). The J segment lost 2 bases and the V segment lost 4 bases, leaving 12 bases of the junction unmatched. CDR3 residues: CASSSIDRAEITDTQYF. In DNA, the CDR3 is TGTGCCAGCAGCTCGATTGACAGGGCCGAGATCACAGATACGCAGTATTTT.

This clonotype was counted at least ten times. The chain links TRBV6-5 to TRBJ2-2; 7 nucleotides agree with TRBD2. This CDR3 is built from 14 residues. V dropped 6 bases and J dropped 5; count of bases not matched to a gene: 6. Germline V gene lookup returns CDR1 MNHEY and CDR2 SVGAGI. The CDR3 DNA reads TGTGCCAGCAGCCGTGGCGGGAGAACCGGGGAGCTGTTTTTT. It yields the protein CASSRGGRTGELFF.

The V and J genes are TRBV29-1 and TRBJ2-3; D tentatively reads TRBD1 or TRBD2 (5 bases each). CDR1 SQVTM and CDR2 ANQGSEA come from the germline V gene. There are 14 residues in the CDR3. Between the trimmed V and J ends, which lost 0 bases and 6 bases, there was a span of 13 bases. This CDR3 is CSVEEVLWGDTQYF. For the CDR3, the DNA is TGCAGCGTTGAAGAGGTCCTTTGGGGGGATACGCAGTATTTT.

This clonotype was counted between two and nine times. The chain links TRBV7-9 to TRBJ2-2; 8 bases match TRBD2. Germline values: CDR1 SEHNR, CDR2 FQNEAQ (reference sequence). This CDR3 is built from 16 residues. The V segment lost 5 bases and the J segment 5 bases; nucleotides outside the gene matches: 10. CDR3 sequence: CASSPPGGPETGELFF. As DNA, the CDR3 is TGTGCCAGCAGCCCCCCGGGAGGGCCGGAAACCGGGGAGCTGTTTTTT.

This clonotype has a handful of counts. The rearrangement uses TRBV6-1 and TRBJ2-1; D call uncertain. Looked up from germline, CDR1 is MNHNS and CDR2 is SASEGT. The CDR3 sequence is 14 residues long. The germline V and J ends were trimmed by 6 bases and 0 bases, with 9 bases remaining between them. The CDR3 DNA follows: TGTGCCAGCAGGCCTTTCAGCTCCTACAATGAGCAGTTCTTC. Translated, it gives CASRPFSSYNEQFF.